Listed below are T cell receptor beta chains from one sample, sequenced in a study of T cell repertoires in cytomegalovirus infection. Each CDR3 protein gets one entry after TCRdb re-called the reads with MiXCR. The sample contains approximately 770,000 distinct CDR3 sequences, almost 30% of which appear only once. These receptors have no known antigen. The sequences come from cultured CD8+ T cells from PBMCs, collected from culture after CMV antigen stimulation. These receptor sequences come from a human donor in good health (CMV status not recorded). Some clones in this sample may be carry-over from other donors' samples. Both conserved end residues are part of each CDR3. The D gene is left open where the match is weak. Some rows mark clone size as missing; the rest say once, few, many or name a class of expanded clone.

j_call clone_size v_call d_call cdr3_aa cdr3_nt
TRBJ1-2 NA TRBV7-9 TRBD1 CASSLGARGDYGYTF TGTGCCAGCAGCTTAGGGGCCAGGGGGGATTATGGCTACACCTTC
TRBJ1-3 NA TRBV29-1 NA CSVDPGRRGNTIYF TGCAGCGTTGACCCAGGGCGAAGGGGAAACACCATATATTTT
TRBJ1-1 many TRBV7-6 NA CASSLNTMNTEAFF TGTGCCAGCAGCTTGAATACAATGAACACTGAAGCTTTCTTT
TRBJ2-5 NA TRBV11-2 TRBD1 CASSWTGAGQETQYF TGTGCCAGCAGCTGGACAGGGGCCGGCCAAGAGACCCAGTACTTC
TRBJ2-5 NA TRBV6-6 TRBD1 CASSYDWTGPQETQYF TGTGCCAGCAGTTACGACTGGACAGGGCCCCAAGAGACCCAGTACTTC
TRBJ1-2 NA TRBV27 TRBD1 CASRDRGLNMYGYTF TGTGCCAGCAGGGACAGGGGGCTAAACATGTATGGCTACACCTTC
TRBJ1-5 few TRBV19 TRBD1 CASSIDLGQSNQPQHF TGTGCCAGTAGTATAGATCTGGGACAGTCAAATCAGCCCCAGCATTTT
TRBJ2-2 NA TRBV19 NA CASSISGTWNTGELFF TGTGCCAGTAGTATCTCAGGGACCTGGAACACCGGGGAGCTGTTTTTT
TRBJ1-2 NA TRBV19 NA CASSTSGLTKRGYTF TGTGCCAGTAGTACCTCGGGACTCACGAAGCGGGGCTACACCTTC
TRBJ2-2 few TRBV7-9 NA CASSLLTGPGGELFF TGTGCCAGCAGCCTGCTCACAGGGCCGGGCGGGGAGCTGTTTTTT
TRBJ2-3 NA TRBV2 NA CASSDLEDPTDTQYF TGTGCCAGCAGCGACCTCGAGGACCCCACAGATACGCAGTATTTT
TRBJ1-1 NA TRBV12-3/TRBV12-4 NA CASISAGSRVSRTNTEAFF TGTGCCAGCATTTCTGCGGGGTCCCGGGTCTCCAGAACGAACACTGAAGCTTTCTTT
TRBJ1-2 NA TRBV20-1 TRBD1 CSVPDRANGYTF TGCAGTGTTCCCGACAGGGCCAATGGCTACACCTTC
TRBJ1-1 few TRBV28 TRBD1 CASGDRGPTEAFF TGTGCCAGCGGCGACAGGGGGCCCACTGAAGCTTTCTTT
TRBJ1-1 NA TRBV7-9 NA CASSPRGGITEAFF TGTGCCAGCAGCCCCCGCGGAGGGATCACTGAAGCTTTCTTT
TRBJ2-7 NA TRBV27 TRBD2 CASSRTTSGVSEQYF TGTGCCAGCAGTCGGACCACTAGCGGGGTTTCCGAGCAGTACTTC
TRBJ2-5 few TRBV6-5 NA CASSYGREQTQYF TGTGCCAGCAGTTACGGCAGGGAACAGACCCAGTACTTC
TRBJ2-7 NA TRBV15 NA CATSPAGTYEQYF TGTGCCACCAGCCCGGCAGGGACCTACGAGCAGTACTTC
TRBJ2-3 few TRBV7-6 TRBD1 CASSLTRTGETDTQYF TGTGCCAGCAGCTTAACCCGGACAGGGGAAACAGATACGCAGTATTTT
TRBJ2-5 few TRBV15 TRBD2 CATSRDGEGWETQYF TGTGCCACCAGCAGAGATGGGGAGGGATGGGAGACCCAGTACTTC
TRBJ2-7 NA TRBV6-8 NA CTSSYSGGVRSSYEQYF TGTACCAGCAGTTACTCGGGCGGAGTGAGGAGCTCCTACGAGCAGTACTTC
TRBJ1-2 NA TRBV2 NA CASRGGRNNNYGYTF TGTGCCAGCCGGGGGGGCCGAAACAACAACTATGGCTACACCTTC
TRBJ1-5 few TRBV19 NA CASSLLEAQPQHF TGTGCCAGTAGCCTTCTAGAGGCCCAGCCCCAGCATTTT
TRBJ2-1 NA TRBV11-3 TRBD2 CASSASGLAGESSYNEQFF TGTGCCAGCAGCGCTAGCGGACTAGCGGGGGAAAGCTCCTACAATGAGCAGTTCTTC
TRBJ1-2 many TRBV12-3/TRBV12-4 TRBD1 CASSRRQGTYGYTF TGTGCCAGCAGTCGCCGACAGGGTACCTATGGCTACACCTTC
TRBJ1-1 many TRBV12-3/TRBV12-4 TRBD1 CASSPGQGPEAFF TGTGCCAGCAGTCCGGGACAGGGTCCTGAAGCTTTCTTT
TRBJ1-2 few TRBV19 NA CASTHRGSYGYTF TGTGCCAGTACCCACCGGGGTAGCTATGGCTACACCTTC
TRBJ2-7 NA TRBV10-3 NA CAIRTGTYEQYF TGTGCCATCAGAACAGGGACCTACGAGCAGTACTTC
TRBJ2-5 NA TRBV4-1 NA CASSQIAGETQYF TGCGCCAGCAGCCAAATCGCGGGGGAGACCCAGTACTTC
TRBJ2-1 NA TRBV6-2/TRBV6-3 TRBD2 CASSKGLGINEQFF TGTGCCAGCAGTAAGGGACTAGGGATCAATGAGCAGTTCTTC
TRBJ2-7 few TRBV4-1 NA CASSQARESYEQYF TGCGCCAGCAGCCAAGCAAGGGAATCCTACGAGCAGTACTTC
TRBJ2-1 NA TRBV7-3 NA CASSHPNFTYNEQFF TGTGCCAGCAGCCATCCTAATTTCACCTACAATGAGCAGTTCTTC
TRBJ1-1 few TRBV9 NA CASSVDDIYISMNTEAFF TGTGCCAGCAGCGTAGACGACATTTATATATCGATGAACACTGAAGCTTTCTTT
TRBJ2-1 NA TRBV10-3 NA CAISAGLGDEQFF TGTGCCATCTCGGCAGGCCTAGGAGATGAGCAGTTCTTC
TRBJ2-3 NA TRBV7-2 TRBD1 CASSLTPDRGATDTQYF TGTGCCAGCAGCTTAACCCCGGACAGGGGGGCCACAGATACGCAGTATTTT
TRBJ1-2 NA TRBV5-4 NA CASSDRLYGYTF TGTGCCAGCAGCGACCGCCTCTATGGCTACACCTTC
TRBJ2-3 few TRBV5-5 TRBD2 CASSLGPQRGHTDTQYF TGTGCCAGCAGCTTGGGGCCCCAGCGGGGGCACACAGATACGCAGTATTTT
TRBJ1-6 NA TRBV7-2 TRBD1 CASSATGGRSFNSPLHF TGTGCCAGCAGCGCAACAGGGGGCCGCTCCTTTAATTCACCCCTCCACTTT
TRBJ1-4 NA TRBV4-2 TRBD1 CASSQDTRGQGLHEKLFF TGTGCCAGCAGCCAAGATACCCGTGGACAGGGCCTTCATGAAAAACTGTTTTTT
TRBJ1-1 few TRBV7-2 NA CASSPRTMNTEAFF TGTGCCAGCAGCCCTCGAACAATGAACACTGAAGCTTTCTTT
TRBJ2-4 NA TRBV13 TRBD1 CATAQGAGIQYF TGTGCCACCGCACAGGGGGCAGGGATTCAGTACTTC
TRBJ1-2 NA TRBV2 TRBD1 CASSAGTAFYGYTF TGTGCCAGCAGCGCTGGGACAGCCTTCTATGGCTACACCTTC
TRBJ1-2 many TRBV7-8 NA CASSLKQETGYTF TGTGCCAGCAGCTTAAAGCAGGAGACTGGCTACACCTTC
TRBJ2-7 once TRBV10-2 NA CASSTGTYYEQYF TGCGCCAGCAGTACCGGGACATACTACGAGCAGTACTTC
TRBJ2-3 NA TRBV27 TRBD1 CASSYHRDRGSDTQYF TGTGCCAGTAGCTACCACCGGGACAGGGGGTCAGATACGCAGTATTTT
TRBJ2-1 many TRBV7-6 NA CASSLVGGARNEQFF TGTGCCAGCAGCTTAGTTGGGGGGGCACGAAATGAGCAGTTCTTC
TRBJ2-3 NA TRBV2 NA CASADTTDTQYF TGTGCCAGCGCCGACACTACAGATACGCAGTATTTT
TRBJ2-5 NA TRBV29-1 NA CSVDDLETQYF TGCAGCGTTGACGACTTGGAGACACAGTACTTC
TRBJ2-1 NA TRBV15 TRBD2 CATSRQRGGHEQFF TGTGCCACCAGCAGACAGCGGGGGGGCCATGAGCAGTTCTTC
TRBJ2-3 NA TRBV28 TRBD2 CASSPQTSGGSGDTQYF TGTGCCAGCAGTCCCCAGACTAGCGGGGGGTCGGGAGATACGCAGTATTTT
TRBJ2-7 NA TRBV19 NA CASRGDGYEQYF TGTGCCAGTAGGGGGGACGGCTACGAGCAGTACTTC
TRBJ1-5 NA TRBV4-3 NA CASSQDTENQPQHF TGCGCCAGCAGCCAAGATACAGAGAATCAGCCCCAGCATTTT
TRBJ2-5 few TRBV4-3 NA CASSHRRRQTGGETQYF TGCGCCAGCAGCCATCGCCGACGACAGACAGGTGGAGAGACCCAGTACTTC
TRBJ1-2 NA TRBV7-8 TRBD1 CASRGQYLGQGDYGYTF TGTGCCAGCAGGGGACAGTACCTGGGACAGGGTGACTATGGCTACACCTTC